Shown below are 20 T cell receptor beta chains from a single sample sequenced in a study of beta chain features in type 1 diabetes. General study results and limits: Moderate yet significant TCRB CDR3 shortening was seen in Type 1 diabetes patients in all four CD4+ subsets.

These receptors have no known antigen. The isolated RNA, all of it, was reverse transcribed, so expressed TCRB transcripts were what got sequenced. Here immunoSEQ multiplex PCR was the method, and the copy in TCRdb shows in-frame clones only, minus some. The sample carries some 240,000 clones, under 20% recorded once. The material sequenced was naive CD4+ T cells from blood. The receptors derive from a man under 40 with type 1 diabetes.

The V gene is TRBV7-2, the J gene TRBJ2-3; 8 bases align to TRBD2. V shed 0 bases and J 5 bases; nucleotides not matched to a gene: 7. Germline CDR1 SGHTA, CDR2 FQGNSA. This CDR3 has 16 amino acids. This chain's CDR3 is CASSLAPSAGVDTQYF. In nucleotides, the CDR3 is TGTGCCAGCAGCTTAGCGCCGTCAGCGGGAGTAGATACGCAGTATTTT. The full variable domain, its missing parts supplied by reference TRBV7-2 and TRBJ2-3, is GAGVSQSPSNKVTEKGKDVELRCDPISGHTALYWYRQSLGQGLEFLIYFQGNSAPDKSGLPSDRFSAERTGGSVSTLTIQRTQQEDSAVYLCASSLAPSAGVDTQYFGPGTRLTVL.

This clone turned up a few times. This chain connects TRBV7-9 to TRBJ1-1, with D unclear. The ends were cut back, 5 bases at V and 5 bases at J, with 6 bases in the middle. Germline V gene sequence: CDR1 SEHNR, CDR2 FQNEAQ (reference sequence). CDR3 size: 11 residues. CDR3 residues: CASSLTTEAFF. The CDR3 region has the DNA TGTGCCAGCAGCCTCACTACTGAAGCTTTCTTT.

This sequence joins TRBV12-5 and TRBJ2-1; no clear D. The germline V gene encodes CDR1 LGHNT and CDR2 FRNRAP. Trimming cost V 0 bases and J 10 bases, with 13 bases left between them. This CDR3 region has 14 residues. The CDR3 spells CASGLVWLVREQFF. CDR3 bases: TGTGCTAGTGGTTTGGTATGGCTAGTAAGAGAGCAGTTCTTC.

In DNA form, the CDR3 reads TGCGCCAGCAGCCAAGCTGATCAGCCCCAGCATTTT. Encoded protein: CASSQADQPQHF. This chain joins TRBV4-1 and TRBJ1-5; D unclear. V was trimmed by 1 base and J by 5 bases, leaving 3 bases between them. The CDR3 is 12 amino acids. Germline V gene sequence: CDR1 MGHRA, CDR2 YSYEKL.

V gene TRBV7-9 combines with J gene TRBJ2-7, with 8 bases fitting TRBD1. Germline V CDR1 and CDR2: SEHNR, FQNEAQ (reference sequence). The V segment lost 5 bases and the J segment 3 bases; nucleotides outside the gene matches: 9. The CDR3 is 15 amino acids. CDR3 region: CASSPRTGKVYEQYF. The CDR3 DNA sequence: TGTGCCAGCAGCCCGAGGACAGGGAAGGTCTACGAGCAGTACTTC.

The CDR3 reads CASSYNRGSNQPQHF. CDR3 DNA sequence: TGTGCCAGCAGTTATAACAGGGGCAGCAATCAGCCCCAGCATTTT. This chain links TRBV7-2 with TRBJ1-5, with 7 bases lining up with TRBD1. Looked up from germline, CDR1 is SGHTA and CDR2 is FQGNSA. This CDR3 contains 15 residues. The V segment lost 6 bases and the J segment 1 base; nucleotides outside the gene matches: 6. The full variable domain, completed using reference TRBV7-2 and TRBJ1-5, is GAGVSQSPSNKVTEKGKDVELRCDPISGHTALYWYRQSLGQGLEFLIYFQGNSAPDKSGLPSDRFSAERTGGSVSTLTIQRTQQEDSAVYLCASSYNRGSNQPQHFGDGTRLSIL.

This clone was observed a few times. The genes are TRBV27 and TRBJ2-7; no firm D call. V lost 3 bases to trimming and J lost 3 bases, with 9 bases between them. The CDR3 is made up of 13 amino acids. Per germline, CDR1 MNHEY and CDR2 SMNVEV (reference sequence). Here the CDR3 DNA reads TGTGCCAGCAGTTTTGGCAGCATCTACGAGCAGTACTTC. This translates into CASSFGSIYEQYF.

The rearrangement links TRBV4-2 to TRBJ1-2, with 8 nucleotides matching TRBD1. V gave up 2 bases and J gave up 4 bases; unmatched junction bases: 6. Germline CDR1 and CDR2: LGHNA and YNFKEQ. This CDR3 contains 15 residues. CDR3 DNA: TGTGCCAGCAGCCAATCCGCAGGGGGCGCCTATGGCTACACCTTC. Amino acid sequence: CASSQSAGGAYGYTF.

The chain carries TRBV7-2 and TRBJ1-4; D unclear. CDR1 is SGHTA, CDR2 FQGNSA, per germline. There are 14 residues in the CDR3. V gave up 0 bases and J gave up 6 bases, with 8 bases separating them. CDR3 amino acids: CASSLARQDEKLFF. Written as DNA, the CDR3 is TGTGCCAGCAGCTTAGCTAGGCAGGATGAAAAACTGTTTTTT. The full variable domain, completed using reference TRBV7-2 and TRBJ1-4, is GAGVSQSPSNKVTEKGKDVELRCDPISGHTALYWYRQSLGQGLEFLIYFQGNSAPDKSGLPSDRFSAERTGGSVSTLTIQRTQQEDSAVYLCASSLARQDEKLFFGSGTQLSVL.

This clone was recorded a few times. The chain joins TRBV7-9 to TRBJ2-7; 7 positions agree with TRBD2. The CDR3 covers 14 residues. Germline trimming cut 5 bases from V and 5 bases from J; bases unmatched to any gene: 9. The V gene's germline CDR1 is SEHNR and CDR2 FQNEAQ (reference sequence). CDR3 DNA: TGTGCCAGCAGCCCCCTGGGAGGGACGAACGAGCAGTACTTC. This encodes CASSPLGGTNEQYF.

In the case of this clone: Other DNA sequences in this sample translate to the same CDR3. The chain joins TRBV29-1 to TRBJ2-7; D possibly corresponds to TRBD2 (6 bases). Per germline, CDR1 SQVTM and CDR2 ANQGSEA. The CDR3 has 11 residues. Trimming shortened V by 7 bases and J by 4 bases, and 11 bases separated the two germline ends. CDR3 region: CSGGTAYEQYF. Written as DNA, the CDR3 is TGCAGCGGAGGGACTGCATACGAGCAGTACTTC.

This clone was counted a few times. The chain links TRBV28 to TRBJ1-2; no definite D call. The germline gives CDR1 MDHEN, CDR2 SYDVKM. CDR3 length: 13 residues. V gave up 6 bases and J gave up 8 bases, with 16 bases separating them. This CDR3 reads CASSYYSLGGYTF. Here the CDR3 DNA reads TGTGCCAGCAGCTATTACTCGTTAGGAGGCTACACCTTC.

A few counts support this clone. J is TRBJ2-1 and V is TRBV5-1, with D uncertain. Per the germline V gene, CDR1 is SGHRS and CDR2 is YFSETQ. The CDR3 is 15 amino acids. V was trimmed by 3 bases and J by 0 bases, leaving 10 bases between them. CDR3 nucleotides: TGCGCCAGCAGCTATAGGGATAGCTCCTACAATGAGCAGTTCTTC. Its translation is CASSYRDSSYNEQFF.

V gene TRBV2 combines with J gene TRBJ1-2, with D unresolved. The length of the CDR3 is 12 residues. CDR1 is SNHLY and CDR2 is FYNNEI in the germline V gene. The V gene lost 7 bases and the J gene lost 11 bases, with 17 bases spanning the gap. The CDR3 bases are TGTGCCAGCATGGGGTTCCTACAGCGTTACACCTTC. It codes for CASMGFLQRYTF.

This clone was seen more than once but under ten times. The rearrangement links TRBV29-1 to TRBJ2-7; 8 bases are shared with TRBD2. Looked up from germline, CDR1 is SQVTM and CDR2 is ANQGSEA. J was trimmed by 4 bases and V by 7 bases; bases with no gene match: 6. The CDR3 length is 12 residues. In DNA form, the CDR3 reads TGCAGCGCCTTACTAGCGGCGTACGAGCAGTACTTC. Translated: CSALLAAYEQYF.

The J gene is TRBJ1-2, the V gene TRBV25-1; 7 positions agree with TRBD1. J lost 2 bases, V lost 6 bases, and 3 bases had no gene match. The germline CDR1 and CDR2 sequences are MGHDK and SYGVNS. The CDR3 spans 13 residues. The CDR3 DNA reads TGTGCCAGCAGCCGACAGGGAAACTATGGCTACACCTTC. Translating gives CASSRQGNYGYTF.

In its sample, this clone was seen a few times. The chain employs TRBV7-2 and TRBJ2-1; D may be TRBD1 (5 bases). V was cut by 5 bases and J by 5 bases, with 10 bases left in between. Germline values: CDR1 SGHTA, CDR2 FQGNSA. This CDR3 is built from 13 residues. This chain's CDR3 is CASSDRQNNEQFF. For the CDR3, the DNA is TGTGCCAGCAGCGACCGACAGAACAATGAGCAGTTCTTC.

This clone was detected a few times. V gene TRBV2 combines with J gene TRBJ2-1; D is ambiguous. Germline loops: CDR1 SNHLY, CDR2 FYNNEI. The germline V and J ends were trimmed by 4 bases and 7 bases, with 5 bases remaining between them. The CDR3 loop spans 11 amino acids. The CDR3 loop reads CASSVENEQFF. CDR3 sequence (DNA): TGTGCCAGCAGTGTGGAGAATGAGCAGTTCTTC.

CDR3 in DNA: TGTGCCAGCAGCGTCACGGCCAGGCCACTTACTACAGATACGCAGTATTTT. Translated: CASSVTARPLTTDTQYF. The V call is TRBV7-2, the J call TRBJ2-3; D ambiguous. The germline V gene has CDR1 SGHTA and CDR2 FQGNSA. The CDR3 covers 17 residues. Between the trimmed V and J ends, which lost 5 bases and 3 bases, there was a span of 21 bases.

This chain links TRBV5-6 with TRBJ2-7; D is possibly TRBD1 or TRBD2 (5 bases each). The CDR3 runs to 15 residues. The germline gives CDR1 SGHDT, CDR2 YYEEEE. Trimming shortened V by 0 bases and J by 6 bases, and 16 bases separated the two germline ends. The CDR3 nucleotides are TGTGCCAGCAGCTTGGGCGTTGGGGGAGAGCGCGAGCAGTACTTC. Its translation is CASSLGVGGEREQYF.